The clone carrying this T cell receptor (beta chain) was seen at least ten times. This CDR3 spans 16 amino acids. V dropped 6 bases and J dropped 1; count of bases not matched to a gene: 10. Germline CDR1 is SEHNR and CDR2 is FQNEAQ (reference sequence). This record comes from a study of T-cell reconstitution after alpha-beta-depleted transplantation in children. Preparation of the TCRbeta library was carried out with unique molecular identifiers. From the PCR reads, TCRdb called clonotypes with MiXCR, one entry per CDR3 protein. Seen here are approximately 240,000 distinct CDR3 sequences, about 9.5% observed once, and the top ten hold approximately 5.9%.

The clonotype comes from a human donor who donated a stem cell graft to a child with acute lymphoblastic leukemia. The J gene is TRBJ2-7, the V gene TRBV7-9; 9 nucleotides align to TRBD1. Specimen: PBMCs from the stem cell graft donor, collected from the stem cell graft. In DNA form, the CDR3 reads TGTGCCAGCAGTTACGTCCCGGGACAGGGTTCCTACGAGCAGTACTTC. Amino acid sequence: CASSYVPGQGSYEQYF.